This T cell receptor (beta chain) is drawn from a study of blood T cell repertoires in COVID-19. About the research overall: Whether acute or convalescent, the COVID-19 samples came from the United States, Italy and Spain.

In germline, CDR1 is SGHRS, CDR2 YFSETQ. Trimming took 3 bases from V and 6 from J, leaving 16 bases between them. This CDR3 region has 15 residues. Authors' processing steps: By means of reference gene primer amplification, nucleated cell counts were estimated. The assay was immunoSEQ multiplex PCR, and TCRdb's table has in-frame clones only and misses some. The DNA gave D and trimming, while V, J and clone size come from that table. The sample shows approximately 160,000 clones, 70% to 90% of them seen only once. The TCR sequence derives from a human donor in a cohort sampled during active COVID-19. Source material: peripheral blood. The chain is built from TRBV5-1 and TRBJ2-1; perhaps TRBD2 as D (7 bases). CDR3 DNA sequence: TGCGCCAGCAGCTCCGGACTAGGGGGATTCAATGAGCAGTTCTTC. This translates into CASSSGLGGFNEQFF.